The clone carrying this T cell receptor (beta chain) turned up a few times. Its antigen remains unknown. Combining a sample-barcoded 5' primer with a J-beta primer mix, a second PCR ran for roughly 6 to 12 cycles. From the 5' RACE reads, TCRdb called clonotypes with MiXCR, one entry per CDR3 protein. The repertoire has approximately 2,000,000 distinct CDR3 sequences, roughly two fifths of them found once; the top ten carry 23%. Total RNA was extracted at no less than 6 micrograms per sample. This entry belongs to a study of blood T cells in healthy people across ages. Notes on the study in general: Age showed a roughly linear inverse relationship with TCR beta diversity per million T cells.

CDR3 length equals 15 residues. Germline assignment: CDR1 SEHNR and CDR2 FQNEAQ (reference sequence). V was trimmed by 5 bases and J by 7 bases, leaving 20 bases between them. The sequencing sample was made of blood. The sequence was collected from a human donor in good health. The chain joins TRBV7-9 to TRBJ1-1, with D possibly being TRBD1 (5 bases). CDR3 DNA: TGTGCCAGCAGCCCCCTTAACGGGGTAGGGGTTGAAGCTTTCTTT. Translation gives CASSPLNGVGVEAFF.